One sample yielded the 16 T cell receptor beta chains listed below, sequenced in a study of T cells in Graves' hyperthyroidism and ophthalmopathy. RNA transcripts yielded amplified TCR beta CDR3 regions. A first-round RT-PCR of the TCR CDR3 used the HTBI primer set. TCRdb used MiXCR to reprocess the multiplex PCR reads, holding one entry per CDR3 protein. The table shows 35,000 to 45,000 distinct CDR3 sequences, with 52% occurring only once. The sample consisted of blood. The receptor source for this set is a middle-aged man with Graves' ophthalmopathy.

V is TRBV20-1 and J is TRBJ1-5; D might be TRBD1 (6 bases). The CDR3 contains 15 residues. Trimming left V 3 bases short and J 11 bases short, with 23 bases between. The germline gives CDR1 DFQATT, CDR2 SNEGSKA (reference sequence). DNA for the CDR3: TGCAGTGCTAGGTCGACAGGTACAAGGGGAGAGACCCAGCATTTT. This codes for CSARSTGTRGETQHF.

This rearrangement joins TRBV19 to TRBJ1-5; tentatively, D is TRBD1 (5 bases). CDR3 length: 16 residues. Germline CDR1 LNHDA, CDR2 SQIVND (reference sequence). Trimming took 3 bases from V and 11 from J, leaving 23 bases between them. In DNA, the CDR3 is TGTGCCAGTAGTATCTACTCGCGGGGGGTAGAGGAGACCCAGCATTTT. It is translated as CASSIYSRGVEETQHF.

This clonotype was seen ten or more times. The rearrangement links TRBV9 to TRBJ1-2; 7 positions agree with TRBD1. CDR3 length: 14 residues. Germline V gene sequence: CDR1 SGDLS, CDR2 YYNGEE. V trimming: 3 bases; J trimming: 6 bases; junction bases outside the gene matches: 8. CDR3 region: CASSAQTGLNGYTF. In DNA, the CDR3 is TGTGCCAGCAGCGCCCAGACAGGGTTGAATGGCTACACCTTC.

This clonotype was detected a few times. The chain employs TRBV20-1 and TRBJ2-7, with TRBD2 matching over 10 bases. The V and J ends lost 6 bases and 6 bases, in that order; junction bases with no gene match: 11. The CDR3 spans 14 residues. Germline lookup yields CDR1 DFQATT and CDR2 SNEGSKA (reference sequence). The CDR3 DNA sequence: TGCAGTGCCAGGGTACTAGCGGGAACTGGCGAGCAGTACTTC. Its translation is CSARVLAGTGEQYF.

CDR3 protein: CASCLDGGSDNIQYF. In DNA, the CDR3 is TGTGCCAGCTGCCTGGACGGCGGGAGCGATAACATTCAGTACTTC. The V gene is TRBV7-6, the J gene TRBJ2-4, with 7 bases identical to TRBD2. V gave up 8 bases and J gave up 7 bases; unmatched junction bases: 14. CDR1 is SGHVS and CDR2 is FNYEAQ in the germline V gene. The CDR3 has 15 residues.

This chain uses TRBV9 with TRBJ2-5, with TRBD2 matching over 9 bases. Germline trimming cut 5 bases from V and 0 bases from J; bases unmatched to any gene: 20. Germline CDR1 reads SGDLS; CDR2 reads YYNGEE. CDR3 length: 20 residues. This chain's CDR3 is CASSLFGGGVASGHQETQYF. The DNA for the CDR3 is TGTGCCAGCAGTTTATTTGGCGGGGGGGTTGCTAGCGGGCACCAAGAGACCCAGTACTTC.

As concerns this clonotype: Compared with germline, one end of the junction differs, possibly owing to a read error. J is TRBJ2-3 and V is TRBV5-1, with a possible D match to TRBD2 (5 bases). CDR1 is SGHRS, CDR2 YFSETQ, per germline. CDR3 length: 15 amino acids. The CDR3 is CARSLKGSFTDTQYF. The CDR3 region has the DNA TGCGCCCGCAGCTTGAAAGGGAGCTTCACCGATACGCAGTATTTT.

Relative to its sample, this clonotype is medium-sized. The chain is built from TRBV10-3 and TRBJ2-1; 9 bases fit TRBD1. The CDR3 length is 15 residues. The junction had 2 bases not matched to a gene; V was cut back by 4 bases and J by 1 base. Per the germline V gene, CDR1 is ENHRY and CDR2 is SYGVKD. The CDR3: CAISGDRESYNEQFF. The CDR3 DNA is TGTGCCATCAGTGGGGACAGGGAGTCCTACAATGAGCAGTTCTTC.

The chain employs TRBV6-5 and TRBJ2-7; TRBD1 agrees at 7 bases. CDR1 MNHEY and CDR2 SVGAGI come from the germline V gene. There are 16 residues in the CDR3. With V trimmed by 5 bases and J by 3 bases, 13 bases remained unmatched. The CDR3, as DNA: TGTGCCAGCAGTAACGACAGGGCTGGGGCCAACTACGAGCAGTACTTC. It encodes CASSNDRAGANYEQYF.

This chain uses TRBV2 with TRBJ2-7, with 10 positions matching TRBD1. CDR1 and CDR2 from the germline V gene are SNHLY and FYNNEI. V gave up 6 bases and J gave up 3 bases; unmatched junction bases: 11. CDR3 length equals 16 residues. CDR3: CASRVRTGGTNYEQYF. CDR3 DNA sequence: TGTGCCAGCAGAGTCCGGACAGGGGGGACTAACTACGAGCAGTACTTC.

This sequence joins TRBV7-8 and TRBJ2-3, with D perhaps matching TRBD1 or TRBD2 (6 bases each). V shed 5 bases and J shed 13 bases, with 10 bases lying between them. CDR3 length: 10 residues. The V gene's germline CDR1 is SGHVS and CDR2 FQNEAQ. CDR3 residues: CASSLGGKYF. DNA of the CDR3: TGTGCCAGCAGCCTAGGGGGGAAGTATTTT. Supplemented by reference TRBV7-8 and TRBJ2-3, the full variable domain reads GAGVSQSPRYKVAKRGQDVALRCDPISGHVSLFWYQQALGQGPEFLTYFQNEAQLDKSGLPSDRFFAERPEGSVSTLKIQRTQQEDSAVYLCASSLGGKYFGPGTRLTVL.

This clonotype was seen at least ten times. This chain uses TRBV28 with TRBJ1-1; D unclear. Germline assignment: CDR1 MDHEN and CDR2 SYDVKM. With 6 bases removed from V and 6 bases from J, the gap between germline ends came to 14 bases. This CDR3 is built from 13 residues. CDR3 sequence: CASRPHRVPEAFF. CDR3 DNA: TGTGCCAGCAGGCCCCACCGTGTACCTGAAGCTTTCTTT. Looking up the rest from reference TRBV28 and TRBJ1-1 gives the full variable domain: DVKVTQSSRYLVKRTGEKVFLECVQDMDHENMFWYRQDPGLGLRLIYFSYDVKMKEKGDIPEGYSVSREKKERFSLILESASTNQTSMYLCASRPHRVPEAFFGQGTRLTVV.

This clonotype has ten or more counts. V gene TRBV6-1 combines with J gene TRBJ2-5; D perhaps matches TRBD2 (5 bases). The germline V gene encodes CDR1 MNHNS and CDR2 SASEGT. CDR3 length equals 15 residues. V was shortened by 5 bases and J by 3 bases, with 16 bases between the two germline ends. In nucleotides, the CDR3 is TGTGCCAGCAGTTCCGACTACCAAACAAAAGAGACCCAGTACTTC. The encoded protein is CASSSDYQTKETQYF.

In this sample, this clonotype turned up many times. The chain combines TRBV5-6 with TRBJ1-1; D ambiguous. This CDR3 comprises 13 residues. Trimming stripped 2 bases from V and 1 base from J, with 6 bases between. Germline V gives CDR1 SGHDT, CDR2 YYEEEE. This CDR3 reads CASSFGRNTEAFF. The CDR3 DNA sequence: TGTGCCAGCAGCTTTGGGCGGAACACTGAAGCTTTCTTT. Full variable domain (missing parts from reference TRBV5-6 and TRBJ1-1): DAGVTQSPTHLIKTRGQQVTLRCSPKSGHDTVSWYQQALGQGPQFIFQYYEEEERQRGNFPDRFSGHQFPNYSSELNVNALLLGDSALYLCASSFGRNTEAFFGQGTRLTVV.

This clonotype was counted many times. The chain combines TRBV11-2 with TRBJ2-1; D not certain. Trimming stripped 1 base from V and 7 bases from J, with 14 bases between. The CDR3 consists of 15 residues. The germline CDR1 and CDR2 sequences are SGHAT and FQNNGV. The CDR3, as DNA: TGTGCCAGCAGCTTAGGGGTGGGCTTGAGGAATGAGCAGTTCTTC. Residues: CASSLGVGLRNEQFF. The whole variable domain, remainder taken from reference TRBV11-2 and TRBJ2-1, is EAGVAQSPRYKIIEKRQSVAFWCNPISGHATLYWYQQILGQGPKLLIQFQNNGVVDDSQLPKDRFSAERLKGVDSTLKIQPAKLEDSAVYLCASSLGVGLRNEQFFGPGTRLTVL.

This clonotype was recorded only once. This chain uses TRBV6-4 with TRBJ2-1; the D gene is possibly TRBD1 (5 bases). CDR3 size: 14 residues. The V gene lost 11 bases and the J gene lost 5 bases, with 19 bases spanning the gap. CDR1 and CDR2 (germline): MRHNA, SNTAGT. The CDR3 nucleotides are TGTGCCGACCATCGGTGGGGCGCGGACAATGAGCAGTTCTTC. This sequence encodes CADHRWGADNEQFF.